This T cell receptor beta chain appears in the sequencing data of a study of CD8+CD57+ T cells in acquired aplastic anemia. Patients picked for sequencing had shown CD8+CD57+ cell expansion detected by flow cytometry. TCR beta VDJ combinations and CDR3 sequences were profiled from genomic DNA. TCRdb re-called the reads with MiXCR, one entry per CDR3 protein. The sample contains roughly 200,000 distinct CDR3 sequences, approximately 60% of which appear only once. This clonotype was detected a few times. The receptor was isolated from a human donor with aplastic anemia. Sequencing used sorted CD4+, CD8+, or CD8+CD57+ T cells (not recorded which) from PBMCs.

The CDR3 region has the DNA TGTGCCAGCAGTCTGCTTGGGGGAGGGATGAACACTGAAGCTTTCTTT. It codes for CASSLLGGGMNTEAFF. This chain links TRBV27 with TRBJ1-1; possible D gene TRBD1, 5 bases. The germline V gene has CDR1 MNHEY and CDR2 SMNVEV (reference sequence). V shed 5 bases and J shed 0 bases, with 16 bases lying between them. The CDR3 has 16 residues.